This TCR beta chain was documented in a study of blood T cell repertoires in COVID-19. Study-level background: Samples of COVID-19 (acute and convalescent) were obtained from the United States, Italy and Spain. T cells, B-cell-depleted T cells, or PBMCs provided the cDNA or gDNA that served as material.

Source study methods: Nucleated cell number was recorded as an estimate derived from reference gene primer amplification. TCRdb keeps only in-frame clones here, not all; method: immunoSEQ multiplex PCR. Clone size and V and J calls were adopted from that table, with D and trimming inferred from the DNA. The table includes about 200,000 clones, around 78% detected once. Trimming took off 0 bases at V and 9 bases at J, with 15 bases between the two ends. The germline CDR1 and CDR2 sequences are MGHRA and YSYEKL. The CDR3 runs to 15 residues. This TCR came from a woman aged 80 or over with active or convalescent COVID-19. The chain links TRBV4-1 to TRBJ2-1; TRBD2 is a possible D gene (5 bases). The specimen was peripheral blood. CDR3 sequence reads: CASSQEVTRSSEQFF. Here the CDR3 DNA reads TGCGCCAGCAGCCAAGAGGTCACTAGGTCGAGTGAGCAGTTCTTC.